A selection of T cell receptor beta chains follows, all from one sample in a study of T cell repertoires in cytomegalovirus infection. Each CDR3 protein gets one entry after TCRdb re-called the reads with MiXCR. Of some 440,000 distinct CDR3 sequences in the sample, roughly a third were seen once. The sequencing input was PBMCs. Source of these receptors: a human donor in good health (CMV status not recorded). Some clones in this sample may be carry-over from other donors' samples. Both conserved end residues are part of each CDR3. Each record gives: D gene, J gene, V gene, clone size, CDR3 protein, CDR3 DNA. D genes are given only for firm matches. Part of the rows lack a size; the others show once, few, many or a class for expanded clones.

- | TRBJ1-6 | TRBV7-2 | - | CASSLGQVAYSPLHF | TGTGCCAGCAGCTTAGGACAGGTGGCTTATTCACCCCTCCACTTT
- | TRBJ1-1 | TRBV7-8 | many | CASSLTGGKAFF | TGTGCCAGCAGCTTAACGGGGGGGAAAGCTTTCTTT
- | TRBJ2-7 | TRBV19 | few | CASRAGVTGEQYF | TGTGCCAGTAGGGCCGGGGTGACGGGCGAGCAGTACTTC
- | TRBJ1-2 | TRBV19 | few | CASSIEGSGYTF | TGTGCCAGTAGTATTGAGGGTTCTGGCTACACCTTC
TRBD1 | TRBJ1-6 | TRBV20-1 | - | CSANLRDRSSYNSPLHF | TGCAGTGCTAATCTCCGGGACAGAAGCTCCTATAATTCACCCCTCCACTTT
TRBD2 | TRBJ2-5 | TRBV6-6 | - | CASSDLLAGGLEETQYF | TGTGCCAGCAGCGATCTTTTAGCGGGGGGGTTGGAAGAGACCCAGTACTTC
TRBD1 | TRBJ1-5 | TRBV7-3 | - | CASSPQQGNQPQHF | TGTGCCAGCAGCCCCCAACAGGGGAATCAGCCCCAGCATTTT
TRBD1 | TRBJ2-7 | TRBV5-4 | few | CASSLAPGTDTYEQYF | TGTGCCAGCAGCTTGGCCCCCGGGACAGACACCTACGAGCAGTACTTC
TRBD1 | TRBJ2-2 | TRBV15 | - | CATSRATGGVTGELFF | TGTGCCACCAGCAGAGCTACAGGGGGTGTCACCGGGGAGCTGTTTTTT
TRBD1 | TRBJ1-6 | TRBV7-6 | many | CASRTTGTGDSPLHF | TGTGCCAGCAGAACTACCGGGACAGGGGACTCACCCCTCCACTTT
TRBD1 | TRBJ2-7 | TRBV27 | - | CAIILVRTGPYEQYF | TGTGCCATCATTTTAGTTAGGACAGGACCCTACGAGCAGTACTTC
TRBD2 | TRBJ2-5 | TRBV5-1 | few | CASRYTGLAGGQETQYF | TGCGCCAGCCGCTACACGGGACTAGCGGGGGGCCAAGAGACCCAGTACTTC
TRBD1 | TRBJ1-5 | TRBV20-1 | - | CSANSGGAGNQPQHF | TGCAGTGCCAATTCAGGGGGGGCCGGCAATCAGCCCCAGCATTTT
- | TRBJ1-4 | TRBV5-5 | few | CASSSSSPTNEKLFF | TGTGCCAGCAGCTCGTCCAGTCCAACTAATGAAAAACTGTTTTTT
- | TRBJ1-2 | TRBV6-2/TRBV6-3 | - | CASRSHDRIDVYGYTF | TGTGCCAGCAGATCCCACGACAGGATAGATGTCTATGGCTACACCTTC
TRBD1 | TRBJ1-5 | TRBV15 | - | CATSTAGTVNQPQHF | TGTGCCACCAGCACGGCCGGGACAGTTAATCAGCCCCAGCATTTT
TRBD1 | TRBJ1-4 | TRBV7-9 | - | CASSLGRQGAAYEKLFF | TGTGCCAGCAGCTTAGGAAGACAGGGGGCCGCTTATGAAAAACTGTTTTTT
TRBD1 | TRBJ1-1 | TRBV7-6 | many | CASSPRGTERTEAFF | TGTGCCAGCAGCCCCAGGGGGACAGAAAGGACTGAAGCTTTCTTT
- | TRBJ2-1 | TRBV11-3 | few | CASSSRGSGASNEQFF | TGTGCCAGCAGCTCTAGGGGGAGCGGGGCTTCCAATGAGCAGTTCTTC
- | TRBJ2-3 | TRBV5-4 | - | CASSIDVVDTQYF | TGTGCCAGCAGCATAGATGTGGTGGATACGCAGTATTTT
- | TRBJ2-7 | TRBV20-1 | few | CSAFFQGTYEQYF | TGCAGTGCTTTTTTCCAGGGAACCTACGAGCAGTACTTC
TRBD2 | TRBJ2-3 | TRBV5-4 | few | CASSLRRGGPDTQYF | TGTGCCAGCAGCTTGAGGCGGGGGGGCCCAGATACGCAGTATTTT
- | TRBJ2-5 | TRBV3-1 | - | CASSHGVQETQYF | TGTGCCAGCAGCCACGGGGTACAAGAGACCCAGTACTTC
- | TRBJ2-7 | TRBV10-3 | few | CAIRGGESYEQYF | TGTGCCATCAGGGGAGGCGAATCCTACGAGCAGTACTTC
- | TRBJ2-5 | TRBV7-2 | many | CASSQYGETQYF | TGTGCCAGCAGCCAATACGGAGAGACCCAGTACTTC
TRBD1 | TRBJ1-1 | TRBV27 | - | CASSFLGQVEAFF | TGTGCCAGCAGTTTTCTGGGACAGGTTGAAGCTTTCTTT
- | TRBJ1-6 | TRBV7-8 | - | CASSLQGRGSPLHF | TGTGCCAGCAGCCTCCAGGGAAGGGGATCACCCCTCCACTTT
TRBD1 | TRBJ1-2 | TRBV4-3 | - | CASSQFTGGYGYTF | TGCGCCAGCAGCCAATTCACAGGGGGATACGGCTACACCTTC
TRBD2 | TRBJ2-5 | TRBV11-2 | - | CASMLAVQETQYF | TGTGCCAGCATGCTAGCGGTACAAGAGACCCAGTACTTC
TRBD1 | TRBJ1-4 | TRBV7-2 | many | CASSPFPDLTGDEKLFF | TGTGCCAGCAGCCCCTTCCCGGACCTGACAGGGGATGAAAAACTGTTTTTT
- | TRBJ2-7 | TRBV12-3/TRBV12-4 | few | CASSPGVAYEQYF | TGTGCCAGCAGCCCTGGGGTCGCCTACGAGCAGTACTTC
TRBD2 | TRBJ2-5 | TRBV12-3/TRBV12-4 | few | CASSPRERGLLETQYF | TGTGCCAGCAGTCCACGGGAGCGGGGACTGCTGGAGACCCAGTACTTC
- | TRBJ1-4 | TRBV20-1 | - | CSARVPPNEKLFF | TGCAGTGCTAGAGTCCCTCCTAATGAAAAACTGTTTTTT
TRBD1 | TRBJ2-2 | TRBV6-1 | many | CASSGPRTGNTGELFF | TGTGCCAGCAGTGGACCCCGGACAGGAAACACCGGGGAGCTGTTTTTT
TRBD2 | TRBJ2-7 | TRBV7-6 | many | CASSLGGTDEQYF | TGTGCCAGCAGCTTGGGAGGGACTGACGAGCAGTACTTC
TRBD1 | TRBJ1-1 | TRBV11-3 | few | CASSLSGQGAAEAFF | TGTGCCAGCAGCTTATCGGGACAGGGGGCAGCTGAAGCTTTCTTT
TRBD2 | TRBJ2-3 | TRBV6-6 | few | CASSYPGLAGGQTDTQYF | TGTGCCAGCAGTTACCCAGGTCTAGCGGGGGGCCAGACAGATACGCAGTATTTT
TRBD1 | TRBJ2-5 | TRBV7-8 | few | CASSQDRRETQYF | TGTGCCAGCAGCCAGGACAGGAGAGAGACCCAGTACTTC
- | TRBJ2-4 | TRBV6-8 | once | CAGGREVAKNIQYF | TGTGCCGGGGGACGGGAAGTAGCCAAAAACATTCAGTACTTC
TRBD1 | TRBJ1-5 | TRBV19 | many | CASSIRGTAFNQPQHF | TGTGCCAGTAGTATAAGGGGGACAGCTTTCAATCAGCCCCAGCATTTT
- | TRBJ2-7 | TRBV7-3 | - | CASSFKALSYEQYF | TGTGCCAGCAGCTTCAAAGCCCTCTCCTACGAGCAGTACTTC
- | TRBJ1-2 | TRBV6-5 | - | CASSYGGMDYGYTF | TGTGCCAGCAGTTATGGTGGGATGGACTATGGCTACACCTTC
- | TRBJ1-1 | TRBV19 | - | CASTLSGVGTEAFF | TGTGCCAGTACCCTTTCAGGGGTTGGCACTGAAGCTTTCTTT
- | TRBJ2-7 | TRBV28 | - | CASSPPGFTYEQYF | TGTGCCAGCAGTCCTCCAGGGTTTACCTACGAGCAGTACTTC
- | TRBJ2-1 | TRBV4-2 | - | CASSQTHGASYNEQFF | TGTGCCAGCAGCCAAACCCACGGGGCATCCTACAATGAGCAGTTCTTC
- | TRBJ2-3 | TRBV19 | - | CASSMGGHVTDTQYF | TGTGCCAGTAGTATGGGGGGACACGTCACAGATACGCAGTATTTT